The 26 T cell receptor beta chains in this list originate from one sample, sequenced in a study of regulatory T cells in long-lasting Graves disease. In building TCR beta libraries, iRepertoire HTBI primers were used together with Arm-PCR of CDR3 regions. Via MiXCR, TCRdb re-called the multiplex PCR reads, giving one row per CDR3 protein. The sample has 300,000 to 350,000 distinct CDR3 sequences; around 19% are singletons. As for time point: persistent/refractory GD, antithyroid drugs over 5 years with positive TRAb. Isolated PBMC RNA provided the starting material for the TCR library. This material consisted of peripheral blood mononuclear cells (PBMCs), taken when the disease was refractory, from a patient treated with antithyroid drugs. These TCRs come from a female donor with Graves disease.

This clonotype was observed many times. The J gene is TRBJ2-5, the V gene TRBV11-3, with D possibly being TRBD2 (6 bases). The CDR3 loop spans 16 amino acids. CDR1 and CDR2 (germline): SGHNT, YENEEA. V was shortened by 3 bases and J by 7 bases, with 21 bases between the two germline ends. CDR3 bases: TGTGCCAGCAGCTTGGACCCCCCGGACTACGATGGGACCCAGTACTTC. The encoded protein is CASSLDPPDYDGTQYF.

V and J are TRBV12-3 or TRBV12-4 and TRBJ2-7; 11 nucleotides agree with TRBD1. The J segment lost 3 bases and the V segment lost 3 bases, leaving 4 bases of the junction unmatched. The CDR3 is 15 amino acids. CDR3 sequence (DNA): TGTGCCAGCAGTTTCGGGACAGGGGGATTCTACGAGCAGTACTTC. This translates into CASSFGTGGFYEQYF.

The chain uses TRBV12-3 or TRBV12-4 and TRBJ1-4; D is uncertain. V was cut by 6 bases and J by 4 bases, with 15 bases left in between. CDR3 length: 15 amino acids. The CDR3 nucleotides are TGTGCCAGCAGCGTGCAAGCGGGAGATAATGAAAAACTGTTTTTT. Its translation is CASSVQAGDNEKLFF.

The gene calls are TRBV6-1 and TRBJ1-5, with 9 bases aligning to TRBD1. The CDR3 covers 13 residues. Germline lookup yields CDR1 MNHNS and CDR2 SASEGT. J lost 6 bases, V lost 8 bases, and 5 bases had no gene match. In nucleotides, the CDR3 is TGTGCCAGCGGACAGGGGAGGGTTCAGCCCCAGCATTTT. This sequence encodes CASGQGRVQPQHF.

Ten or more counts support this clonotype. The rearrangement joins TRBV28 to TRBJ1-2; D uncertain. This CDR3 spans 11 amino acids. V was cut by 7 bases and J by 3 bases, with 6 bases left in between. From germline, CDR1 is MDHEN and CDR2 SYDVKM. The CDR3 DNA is TGTGCCAGCACCGACTACTATGGCTACACCTTC. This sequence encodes CASTDYYGYTF.

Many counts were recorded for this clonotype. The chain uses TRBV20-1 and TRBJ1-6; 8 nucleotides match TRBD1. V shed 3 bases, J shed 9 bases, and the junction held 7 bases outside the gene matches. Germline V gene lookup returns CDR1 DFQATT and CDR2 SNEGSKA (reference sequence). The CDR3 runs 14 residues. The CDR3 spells CSASRQGKSSPLHF. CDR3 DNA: TGCAGTGCTAGTCGACAGGGGAAGAGTTCACCCCTCCACTTT.

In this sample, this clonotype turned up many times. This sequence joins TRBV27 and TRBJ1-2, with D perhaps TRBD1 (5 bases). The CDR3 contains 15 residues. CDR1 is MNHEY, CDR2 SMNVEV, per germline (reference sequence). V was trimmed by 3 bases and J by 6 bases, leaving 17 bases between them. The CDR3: CASSFTRGGGNGYTF. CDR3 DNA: TGTGCCAGCAGTTTTACTCGGGGCGGAGGGAATGGCTACACCTTC.

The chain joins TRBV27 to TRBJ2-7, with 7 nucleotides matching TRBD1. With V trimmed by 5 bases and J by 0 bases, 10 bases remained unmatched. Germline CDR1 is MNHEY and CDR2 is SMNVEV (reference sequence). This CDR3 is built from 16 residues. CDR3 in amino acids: CASSPHRGGNSYEQYF. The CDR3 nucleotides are TGTGCCAGCAGTCCCCACAGAGGGGGCAACTCCTACGAGCAGTACTTC.

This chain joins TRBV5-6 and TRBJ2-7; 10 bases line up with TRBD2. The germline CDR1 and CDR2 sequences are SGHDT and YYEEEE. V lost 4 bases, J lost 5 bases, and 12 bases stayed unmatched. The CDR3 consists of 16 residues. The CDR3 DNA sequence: TGTGCCAGCAGCCTGGGACTAGCGTCCCAAGGGGACGAGCAGTACTTC. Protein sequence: CASSLGLASQGDEQYF.

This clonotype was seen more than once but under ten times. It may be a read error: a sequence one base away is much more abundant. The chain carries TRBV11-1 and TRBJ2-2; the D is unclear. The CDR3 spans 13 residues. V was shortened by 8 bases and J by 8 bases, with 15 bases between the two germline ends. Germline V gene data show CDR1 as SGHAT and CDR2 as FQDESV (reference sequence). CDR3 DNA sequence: TGTGCCAGCCGAGCAAGGGCCGCGGGGGAGCTGTTTTTT. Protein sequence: CASRARAAGELFF. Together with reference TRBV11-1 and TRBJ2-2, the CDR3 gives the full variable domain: EAEVAQSPRYKITEKSQAVAFWCDPISGHATLYWYRQILGQGPELLVQFQDESVVDDSQLPKDRFSAERLKGVDSTLKIQPAELGDSAMYLCASRARAAGELFFGEGSRLTVL.

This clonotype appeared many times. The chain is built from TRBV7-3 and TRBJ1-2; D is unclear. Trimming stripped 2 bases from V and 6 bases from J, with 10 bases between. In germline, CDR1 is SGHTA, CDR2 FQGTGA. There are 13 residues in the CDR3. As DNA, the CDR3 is TGTGCCAGCAGCTTATCAGGCGGAAATGGCTACACCTTC. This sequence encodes CASSLSGGNGYTF.

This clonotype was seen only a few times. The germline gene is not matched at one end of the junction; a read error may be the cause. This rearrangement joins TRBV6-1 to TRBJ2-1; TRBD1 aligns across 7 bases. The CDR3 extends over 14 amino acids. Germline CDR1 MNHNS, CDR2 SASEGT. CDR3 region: CASTPDREYNEQFF. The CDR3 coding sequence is TGTGCCAGCACTCCCGACAGGGAGTACAATGAGCAGTTCTTT.

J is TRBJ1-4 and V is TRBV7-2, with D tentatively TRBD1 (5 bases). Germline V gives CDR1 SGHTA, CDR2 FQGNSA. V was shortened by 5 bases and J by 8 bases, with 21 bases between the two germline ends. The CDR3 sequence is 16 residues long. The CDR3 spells CASSPPGDPGHEKLFF. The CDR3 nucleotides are TGTGCCAGCAGCCCACCCGGGGACCCCGGGCACGAAAAACTGTTTTTT.

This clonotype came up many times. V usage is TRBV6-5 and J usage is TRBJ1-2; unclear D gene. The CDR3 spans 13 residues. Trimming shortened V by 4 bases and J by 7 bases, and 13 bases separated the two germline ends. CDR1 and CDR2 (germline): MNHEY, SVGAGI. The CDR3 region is CASSLSWGGGYTF. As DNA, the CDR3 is TGTGCCAGCAGTTTATCGTGGGGTGGTGGCTACACCTTC.

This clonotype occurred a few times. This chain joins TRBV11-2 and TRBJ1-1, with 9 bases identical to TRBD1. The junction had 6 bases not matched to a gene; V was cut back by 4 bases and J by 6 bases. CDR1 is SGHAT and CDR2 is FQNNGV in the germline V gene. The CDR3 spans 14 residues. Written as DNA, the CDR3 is TGTGCCAGCAGCTACCGGACAGGGGCCCCTGAAGCTTTCTTT. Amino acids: CASSYRTGAPEAFF.

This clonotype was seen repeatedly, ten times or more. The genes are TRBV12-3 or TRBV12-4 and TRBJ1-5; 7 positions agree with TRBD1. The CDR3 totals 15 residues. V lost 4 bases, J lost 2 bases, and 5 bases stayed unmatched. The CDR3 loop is CASSSGGGGNQPQHF. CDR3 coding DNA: TGTGCCAGCAGTTCAGGGGGGGGGGGCAATCAGCCCCAGCATTTT.

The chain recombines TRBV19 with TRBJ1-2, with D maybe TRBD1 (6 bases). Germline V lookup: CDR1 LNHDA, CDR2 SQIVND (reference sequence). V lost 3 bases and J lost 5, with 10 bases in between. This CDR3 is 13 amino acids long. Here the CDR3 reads CASSIQTGYGYTF. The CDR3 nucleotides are TGTGCCAGTAGTATTCAGACAGGATATGGCTACACCTTC.

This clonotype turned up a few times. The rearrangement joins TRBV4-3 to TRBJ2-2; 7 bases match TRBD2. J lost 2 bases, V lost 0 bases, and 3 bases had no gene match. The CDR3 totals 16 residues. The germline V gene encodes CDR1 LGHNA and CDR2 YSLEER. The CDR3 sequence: CASSQEAGRNTGELFF. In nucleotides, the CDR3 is TGCGCCAGCAGCCAAGAAGCGGGGAGAAACACCGGGGAGCTGTTTTTT.

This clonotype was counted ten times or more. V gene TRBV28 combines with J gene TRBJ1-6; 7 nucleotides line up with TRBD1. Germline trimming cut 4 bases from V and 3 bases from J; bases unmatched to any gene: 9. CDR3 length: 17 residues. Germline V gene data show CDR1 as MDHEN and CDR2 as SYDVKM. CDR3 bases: TGTGCCAGCAGTTCCGGCGCAGGGGGTGTCTATAATTCACCCCTCCACTTT. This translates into CASSSGAGGVYNSPLHF.

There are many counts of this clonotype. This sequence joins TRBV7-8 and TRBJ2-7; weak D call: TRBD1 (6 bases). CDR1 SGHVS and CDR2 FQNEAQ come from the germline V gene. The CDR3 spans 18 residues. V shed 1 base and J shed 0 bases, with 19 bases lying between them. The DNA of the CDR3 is TGTGCCAGCAGCTTAGACCTCCTAGGGGACAAATACTCCTACGAGCAGTACTTC. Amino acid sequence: CASSLDLLGDKYSYEQYF.

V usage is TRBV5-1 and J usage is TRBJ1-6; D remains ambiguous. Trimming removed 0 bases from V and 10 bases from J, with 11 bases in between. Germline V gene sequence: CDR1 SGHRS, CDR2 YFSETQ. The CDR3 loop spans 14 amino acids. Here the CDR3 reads CASSLAGKGSPLHF. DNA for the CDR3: TGCGCCAGCAGCTTGGCCGGGAAGGGATCACCCCTCCACTTT.

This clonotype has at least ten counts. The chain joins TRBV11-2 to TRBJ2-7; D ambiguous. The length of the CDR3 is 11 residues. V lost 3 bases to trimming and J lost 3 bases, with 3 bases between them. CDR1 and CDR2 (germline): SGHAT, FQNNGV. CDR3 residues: CASSFDYEQYF. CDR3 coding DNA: TGTGCCAGCAGCTTTGACTACGAGCAGTACTTC.

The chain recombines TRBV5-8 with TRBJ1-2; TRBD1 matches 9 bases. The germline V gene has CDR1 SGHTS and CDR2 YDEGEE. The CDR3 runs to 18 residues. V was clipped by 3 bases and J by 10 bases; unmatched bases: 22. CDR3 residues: CASSWRGPGTGGPWYYTF. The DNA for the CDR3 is TGTGCCAGCAGCTGGAGAGGCCCTGGAACAGGGGGCCCGTGGTACTACACCTTC.

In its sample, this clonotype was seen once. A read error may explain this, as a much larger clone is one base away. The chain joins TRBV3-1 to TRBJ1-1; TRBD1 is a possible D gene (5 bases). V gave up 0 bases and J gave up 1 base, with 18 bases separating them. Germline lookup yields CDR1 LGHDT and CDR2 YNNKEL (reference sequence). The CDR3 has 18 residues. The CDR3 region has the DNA TGTGCCAGCAGCCAAGAAGCAAGAGTCACAGGTACGAACACTGAAGCTTTCTTT. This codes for CASSQEARVTGTNTEAFF.

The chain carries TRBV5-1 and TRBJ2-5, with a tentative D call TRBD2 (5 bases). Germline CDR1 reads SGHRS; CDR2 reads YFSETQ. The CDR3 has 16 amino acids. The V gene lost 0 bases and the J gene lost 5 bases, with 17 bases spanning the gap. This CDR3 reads CASSLAGGTPWETQYF. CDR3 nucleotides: TGCGCCAGCAGCTTGGCCGGAGGAACCCCTTGGGAGACCCAGTACTTC.

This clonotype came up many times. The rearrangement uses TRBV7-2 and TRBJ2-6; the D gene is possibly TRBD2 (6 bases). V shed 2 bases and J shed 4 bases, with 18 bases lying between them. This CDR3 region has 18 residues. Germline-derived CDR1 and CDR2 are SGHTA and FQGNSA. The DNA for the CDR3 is TGTGCCAGCAGCTTAAGTGTGGCGGGGCCCGCCGGGGCCAACGTCCTGACTTTC. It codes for CASSLSVAGPAGANVLTF.